The 11 T cell receptor beta chains given below trace back to one sample, sequenced in a study of CD8 T cells in ankylosing spondylitis. One entry per CDR3 protein results from TCRdb running MiXCR on the 5' RACE reads. The table records 300,000 to 400,000 distinct CDR3 sequences, 14% to 15% of them present only once. The source material was blood, either unsorted or a sorted T cell fraction (not recorded which). All receptors come from a male donor with ankylosing spondylitis or in good health (not recorded which).

The chain has TRBV5-5 and TRBJ2-7; TRBD1 is a possible D gene (6 bases). Deletions cut 0 bases from V and 5 bases from J, with 12 bases between. Germline V gene lookup returns CDR1 SGHKS and CDR2 YYEKEE (reference sequence). The CDR3 consists of 14 residues. CDR3 nucleotide sequence: TGTGCCAGCAGCTTGGAACAGGGTAGCAACGAGCAGTACTTC. Translated: CASSLEQGSNEQYF.

The chain has TRBV29-1 and TRBJ2-1, with 9 bases identical to TRBD2. The germline V gene encodes CDR1 SQVTM and CDR2 ANQGSEA. V shed 4 bases, J shed 12 bases, and the junction held 10 bases outside the gene matches. This CDR3 has 13 amino acids. Here the CDR3 DNA reads TGCAGCGTTGCGGAGCCAGCGGGAGGAGGGCAGTTCTTC. Translating it yields CSVAEPAGGGQFF.

This clonotype occurred a few times. The J gene is TRBJ2-3, the V gene TRBV3-1, with 9 positions matching TRBD2. The length of the CDR3 is 17 residues. J lost 0 bases, V lost 0 bases, and 4 bases had no gene match. Germline loops: CDR1 LGHDT, CDR2 YNNKEL (reference sequence). The CDR3 spells CASSQDFTSGSTDTQYF. DNA of the CDR3: TGTGCCAGCAGCCAAGATTTCACTAGCGGGAGCACAGATACGCAGTATTTT.

The genes are TRBV7-2 and TRBJ2-5; 8 nucleotides align to TRBD2. This CDR3 has 14 residues. The ends lost 5 bases at V and 10 bases at J; junction bases unmatched: 12. The V gene's germline CDR1 is SGHTA and CDR2 FQGNSA. CDR3 sequence reads: CASSTSGGTRGQYF. The CDR3 nucleotides read TGTGCCAGCAGCACATCGGGGGGGACCCGGGGCCAGTACTTC. The full variable domain, in which reference TRBV7-2 and TRBJ2-5 provide the parts outside the CDR3, is GAGVSQSPSNKVTEKGKDVELRCDPISGHTALYWYRQSLGQGLEFLIYFQGNSAPDKSGLPSDRFSAERTGGSVSTLTIQRTQQEDSAVYLCASSTSGGTRGQYFGPGTRLLVL.

This chain uses TRBV20-1 with TRBJ1-2, with 7 bases matching TRBD1. This CDR3 is built from 16 residues. V shed 1 base, J shed 0 bases, and the junction held 8 bases outside the gene matches. The germline CDR1 and CDR2 sequences are DFQATT and SNEGSKA (reference sequence). The CDR3: CSARGEDRPTNYGYTF. CDR3 sequence (DNA): TGCAGTGCTAGAGGCGAGGACAGGCCTACTAACTATGGCTACACCTTC.

A few counts support this clonotype. The chain has TRBV29-1 and TRBJ2-3; 8 positions agree with TRBD2. CDR3 length equals 15 residues. Trimming removed 8 bases from V and 1 base from J; junction bases left unmatched: 11. Germline CDR1 reads SQVTM; CDR2 reads ANQGSEA. DNA of the CDR3: TGCAGCACATCCAGCGGGAGTGGGGGCACAGATACGCAGTATTTT. Translation gives CSTSSGSGGTDTQYF.

The V and J genes are TRBV11-2 and TRBJ1-1; 8 bases fit TRBD1. The CDR3 loop spans 14 amino acids. CDR1 is SGHAT, CDR2 FQNNGV, per germline. Unmatched junction bases numbered 4, after V lost 0 bases and J lost 7 bases. CDR3 DNA sequence: TGTGCCAGCAGCTTAGATCCCGACAGGGGTGAAGCTTTCTTT. Translated: CASSLDPDRGEAFF.

This clonotype appeared a few times. V gene TRBV11-1 combines with J gene TRBJ2-4, with D unclear. From germline, CDR1 is SGHAT and CDR2 FQDESV (reference sequence). The germline V and J ends were trimmed by 2 bases and 5 bases, with 10 bases remaining between them. The CDR3 contains 14 residues. CDR3 sequence: CASSLIPTQNIQYF. Written as DNA, the CDR3 is TGTGCCAGCAGCTTAATACCTACGCAAAACATTCAGTACTTC.

The CDR3 here is CATSYTTTSTDTQYF. As DNA, the CDR3 is TGTGCCACCAGCTACACGACTACCAGCACAGATACGCAGTATTTT. The chain employs TRBV15 and TRBJ2-3; D is possibly TRBD2 (5 bases). The germline gives CDR1 LNHNV, CDR2 YYDKDF (reference sequence). V was pared by 5 bases and J by 0 bases, with 12 bases between. The CDR3 contains 15 residues.

The chain recombines TRBV5-1 with TRBJ2-1, with a tentative D call TRBD2 (6 bases). Trimming left V 2 bases short and J 7 bases short, with 19 bases between. The CDR3 spans 16 residues. CDR1 is SGHRS, CDR2 YFSETQ, per germline. CDR3 DNA: TGCGCCAGCAGCTTAAACGGGGGATCCCCGGGGAATGAGCAGTTCTTC. It encodes CASSLNGGSPGNEQFF.

This clonotype was picked up a small number of times. The chain couples TRBV18 to TRBJ2-1; no clear D. Germline V lookup: CDR1 KGHSH, CDR2 LQKENI. Trimming stripped 0 bases from V and 8 bases from J, with 8 bases between. The CDR3 covers 13 residues. The CDR3 DNA sequence: TGTGCCAGCTCACCACCTGGGCGGCATGAGCAGTTCTTC. Translated: CASSPPGRHEQFF.